This TCR beta chain was identified in a study of T cell responses to AZD1222 COVID-19 vaccine. General study findings and limits: Nearly half of the spike-specific TCRs reportedly recognize variant regions that carry no mutations. It was only after the peak T cell response that any repertoires were sampled.

Produced via immunoSEQ multiplex PCR; TCRdb's table is partial and in-frame only. The sample carries roughly 260,000 clones, about 92% recorded once. Details on this clone: The antigen is undetermined.

V shed 4 bases, J shed 2 bases, and the junction held 4 bases outside the gene matches. The CDR3 has 15 residues. Germline CDR1 is SNHLY and CDR2 is FYNNEI. The receptor was derived from an adult in good health. The sample was peripheral blood, taken on day 0 of AZD1222 vaccination. V is TRBV2 and J is TRBJ2-2; 7 nucleotides agree with TRBD2. The CDR3 loop is CASSGTRVNTGELFF. The CDR3, as DNA: TGTGCCAGCAGTGGGACTAGGGTAAACACCGGGGAGCTGTTTTTT.